This T cell receptor (beta chain) was found in a study of blood T cells in healthy people across ages. V shed 0 bases and J shed 2 bases, with 10 bases lying between them. Germline V lookup: CDR1 DFQATT, CDR2 SNEGSKA (reference sequence). The CDR3 covers 14 residues. A sample-barcoded 5' primer and a J-beta primer mix were used in a second PCR of roughly 6 to 11 cycles. TCRdb analysed the 5' RACE reads with MiXCR anew, one entry per CDR3 protein. The sample yields about 1.6 million distinct CDR3 sequences, almost 35% seen once. The TCR originated in a woman in her 30s in good health. Sequenced input: blood. J is TRBJ1-2 and V is TRBV20-1; the D gene is possibly TRBD1 (6 bases). Written as DNA, the CDR3 is TGCAGTGCTAGAGATGAGGGGGGGAACTATGGCTACACCTTC. It codes for CSARDEGGNYGYTF.